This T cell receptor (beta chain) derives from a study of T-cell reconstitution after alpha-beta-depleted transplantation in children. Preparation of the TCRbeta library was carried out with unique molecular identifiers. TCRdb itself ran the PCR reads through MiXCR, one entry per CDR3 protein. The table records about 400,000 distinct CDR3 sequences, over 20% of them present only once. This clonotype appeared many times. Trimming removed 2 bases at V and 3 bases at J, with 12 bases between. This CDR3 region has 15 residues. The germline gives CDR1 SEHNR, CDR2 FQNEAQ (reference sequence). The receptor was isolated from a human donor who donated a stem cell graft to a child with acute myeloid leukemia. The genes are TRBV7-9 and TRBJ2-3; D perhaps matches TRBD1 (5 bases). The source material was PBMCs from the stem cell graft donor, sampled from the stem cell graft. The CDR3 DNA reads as TGTGCCAGCAGCTTAAATTCCAGACAGACAGATACGCAGTATTTT. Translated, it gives CASSLNSRQTDTQYF.